The T cell receptor (beta chain) described here comes from a study of blood T cell repertoires in COVID-19. Across the study: The United States, Italy and Spain supplied acute and convalescent COVID-19 samples. The analysed material was cDNA or gDNA that came from T cells, B-cell-depleted T cells, or PBMCs.

Source study methods: By means of reference gene primer amplification, nucleated cell counts were estimated. Method: immunoSEQ multiplex PCR; TCRdb's copy keeps in-frame clones and lacks some. V and J calls plus clone size are reproduced from that table; the DNA served to infer D and trimming. The sample records roughly 75,000 clones, 70% to 90% being singletons. CDR1 is SGHKS, CDR2 YYEKEE, per germline (reference sequence). The CDR3 spans 16 residues. V was pared by 4 bases and J by 7 bases, with 10 bases of the junction left unmatched. Seattle patient enrollment occurred during active infection, with longitudinal follow-up thereafter.

The sequencing sample was made of peripheral blood. The chain has TRBV5-5 and TRBJ1-6; 8 nucleotides line up with TRBD1. The origin of this receptor is a man in his fifties with COVID-19, enrolled during active disease. The CDR3 here is CASSVSRTGMNSPLHF. The CDR3 coding sequence is TGTGCCAGCAGCGTGTCCCGGACAGGGATGAATTCACCCCTCCACTTT.